The 18 T cell receptor beta chains listed next were all sequenced from one sample in a study of blood T cell repertoires in COVID-19. Profiling relied on immunoSEQ multiplex PCR, and the TCRdb table lists in-frame clones only, not all of them. The profile covers 300,000 to 400,000 clones, with roughly 90% appearing a single time and 2.6% taken by the ten largest. Sequenced sample: PBMCs or T cells enriched from blood (not recorded which). The receptors come from a man aged 60 to 69 who had recovered from COVID-19.

The chain recombines TRBV2 with TRBJ1-5, with 9 bases aligning to TRBD1. The CDR3 runs to 14 residues. With 6 bases clipped from V and 7 bases from J, the junction kept 7 bases outside the gene matches. The germline CDR1 and CDR2 sequences are SNHLY and FYNNEI. DNA of the CDR3: TGTGCCAGCAGGGGTACAGGGGGCCGGCAGCCCCAGCATTTT. Its translation: CASRGTGGRQPQHF.

The chain is built from TRBV29-1 and TRBJ1-1; the D is unclear. This CDR3 is 14 amino acids long. Germline CDR1 SQVTM, CDR2 ANQGSEA. Trimming took 4 bases from V and 1 from J, leaving 13 bases between them. DNA of the CDR3: TGCAGCGTTGTGGGCAGCCAAAAGAACACTGAAGCTTTCTTT. Its protein product is CSVVGSQKNTEAFF.

This clone was recorded a few times. J is TRBJ2-7 and V is TRBV14; TRBD2 is a possible D gene (6 bases). Germline V gene lookup returns CDR1 SGHDN and CDR2 FVKESK. The CDR3 runs 16 residues. V shed 1 base and J shed 2 bases, with 15 bases lying between them. CDR3: CASSQVEGLGTYEQYF. The CDR3 bases are TGTGCCAGCAGCCAAGTCGAGGGACTGGGAACCTACGAGCAGTACTTC.

The chain joins TRBV10-1 to TRBJ2-1; TRBD2 is a possible D gene (6 bases). V shed 2 bases and J shed 3 bases, with 11 bases lying between them. The germline V gene encodes CDR1 WNHNN and CDR2 SYGVQD (reference sequence). This CDR3 comprises 15 residues. The CDR3 sequence: CASSEGGIGYNEQFF. In DNA, the CDR3 is TGCGCCAGCAGTGAGGGCGGGATAGGCTACAATGAGCAGTTCTTC.

The chain links TRBV2 to TRBJ1-5; unclear D gene. V dropped 7 bases and J dropped 1 base, with 11 bases sitting between them. CDR3 length: 14 residues. Germline lookup yields CDR1 SNHLY and CDR2 FYNNEI. The CDR3 nucleotides are TGTGCCAGCAAGCGGGGTTCAAGCAATCAGCCCCAGCATTTT. Amino acid sequence: CASKRGSSNQPQHF.

The chain's CDR3 is CASSLEQFQPQHF. For the CDR3, the DNA is TGTGCCAGCAGCTTGGAACAGTTCCAGCCCCAGCATTTT. V usage is TRBV11-1 and J usage is TRBJ1-5; no reliable D call. The germline V gene has CDR1 SGHAT and CDR2 FQDESV (reference sequence). The V end was cut by 3 bases, the J end by 7 bases, with 10 bases between. This CDR3 spans 13 amino acids.

The J gene is TRBJ2-2, the V gene TRBV7-3; no firm D call. This CDR3 is built from 17 residues. Germline-derived CDR1 and CDR2 are SGHTA and FQGTGA. Trimming pared 4 bases from V and 1 base from J, leaving 16 bases between. The chain's CDR3 is CASSSYPGLGNTGELFF. The CDR3 DNA follows: TGTGCCAGCAGCTCATACCCGGGTCTTGGGAACACCGGGGAGCTGTTTTTT. The whole variable domain, remainder taken from reference TRBV7-3 and TRBJ2-2, is GAGVSQTPSNKVTEKGKYVELRCDPISGHTALYWYRQSLGQGPEFLIYFQGTGAADDSGLPNDRFFAVRPEGSVSTLKIQRTERGDSAVYLCASSSYPGLGNTGELFFGEGSRLTVL.

This chain joins TRBV7-2 and TRBJ1-5, with D hard to call. CDR1 SGHTA and CDR2 FQGNSA come from the germline V gene. This CDR3 region has 13 residues. Trimming cost V 3 bases and J 4 bases, with 7 bases left between them. The CDR3 DNA follows: TGTGCCAGCAGCTTCGCCAGGAATCAGCCCCAGCATTTT. Protein sequence: CASSFARNQPQHF.

This chain joins TRBV19 and TRBJ1-3; D is undetermined. V gave up 3 bases and J gave up 0 bases, with 9 bases separating them. The CDR3 has 15 residues. Germline CDR1 reads LNHDA; CDR2 reads SQIVND (reference sequence). The CDR3 DNA sequence: TGTGCCAGTAGTATCTTCGCCGGCTCTGGAAACACCATATATTTT. Amino acid sequence: CASSIFAGSGNTIYF. The full variable domain, with the rest looked up from reference TRBV19 and TRBJ1-3, is DGGITQSPKYLFRKEGQNVTLSCEQNLNHDAMYWYRQDPGQGLRLIYYSQIVNDFQKGDIAEGYSVSREKKESFPLTVTSAQKNPTAFYLCASSIFAGSGNTIYFGEGSWLTVV.

In its sample, this clone was seen once. The rearrangement links TRBV5-4 to TRBJ2-1; 7 bases align to TRBD2. CDR1 is SGHNT and CDR2 is YYREEE in the germline V gene (reference sequence). The CDR3 has 15 residues. J gave up 2 bases and V 3 bases, and 5 bases lay outside the gene matches. The CDR3: CASSSTGGPYNEQFF. The CDR3 DNA sequence: TGTGCCAGCAGCTCCACGGGAGGCCCCTACAATGAGCAGTTCTTC.

The J gene is TRBJ1-4, the V gene TRBV6-1; 9 bases line up with TRBD1. Per the germline V gene, CDR1 is MNHNS and CDR2 is SASEGT. J was trimmed by 8 bases and V by 2 bases; bases with no gene match: 9. The CDR3 totals 16 residues. CDR3 coding DNA: TGTGCCAGCAGTGAACTCTTCGGGACAGGGAAGGAAAAACTGTTTTTT. Translating it yields CASSELFGTGKEKLFF.

This chain links TRBV28 with TRBJ1-5; TRBD1 matches 8 bases. With 7 bases clipped from V and 3 bases from J, the junction kept 5 bases outside the gene matches. The CDR3 length is 14 residues. CDR1 is MDHEN and CDR2 is SYDVKM in the germline V gene. CDR3 bases: TGTGCCAGCATCGAGGGACAGGTCAATCAGCCCCAGCATTTT. Translated: CASIEGQVNQPQHF.

V is TRBV5-4 and J is TRBJ2-7; TRBD2 might be the D (5 bases). CDR1 is SGHNT, CDR2 YYREEE, per germline (reference sequence). Trimming shortened V by 3 bases and J by 1 base, and 8 bases separated the two germline ends. This CDR3 spans 13 amino acids. The CDR3 reads CASSSDWSYEQYF. The CDR3 DNA sequence: TGTGCCAGCAGCTCGGACTGGTCCTACGAGCAGTACTTC. The full variable domain, its missing parts supplied by reference TRBV5-4 and TRBJ2-7, is ETGVTQSPTHLIKTRGQQVTLRCSSQSGHNTVSWYQQALGQGPQFIFQYYREEENGRGNFPPRFSGLQFPNYSSELNVNALELDDSALYLCASSSDWSYEQYFGPGTRLTVT.

J is TRBJ2-5 and V is TRBV29-1; D might be TRBD2 (5 bases). V lost 3 bases and J 5 bases, leaving 22 bases between the germline ends. The CDR3 contains 16 residues. Germline-derived CDR1 and CDR2 are SQVTM and ANQGSEA. CDR3 sequence reads: CSVEEGLRGAPETQYF. The DNA of the CDR3 is TGCAGCGTTGAGGAAGGACTCCGCGGAGCTCCGGAGACCCAGTACTTC.

The CDR3 spells CASSTGTGYEQYF. In nucleotides, the CDR3 is TGTGCCAGCAGCACCGGGACAGGATACGAGCAGTACTTC. The gene calls are TRBV11-3 and TRBJ2-7; TRBD1 aligns across 8 bases. There are 13 residues in the CDR3. V lost 5 bases to trimming and J lost 4 bases; unmatched junction nucleotides: 4. Germline V gives CDR1 SGHNT, CDR2 YENEEA.

This chain connects TRBV5-5 to TRBJ1-1; 7 bases are shared with TRBD1. The CDR3 runs to 15 residues. V trimming: 3 bases; J trimming: 5 bases; junction bases outside the gene matches: 10. The germline V gene has CDR1 SGHKS and CDR2 YYEKEE (reference sequence). The chain's CDR3 is CASSSGWAGGTEAFF. The CDR3 coding sequence is TGTGCCAGCAGCTCCGGTTGGGCAGGGGGGACTGAAGCTTTCTTT. Using reference TRBV5-5 and TRBJ1-1 for the parts outside the CDR3, the full variable domain is DAGVTQSPTHLIKTRGQQVTLRCSPISGHKSVSWYQQVLGQGPQFIFQYYEKEERGRGNFPDRFSARQFPNYSSELNVNALLLGDSALYLCASSSGWAGGTEAFFGQGTRLTVV.

This clone was counted a few times. The CDR3 DNA is TGTGCCAGCAGCGAGAAATACGAGCAGTACTTC. Translated: CASSEKYEQYF. V is TRBV7-2 and J is TRBJ2-7; D remains unclear. The CDR3 is 11 residues long. Per the germline V gene, CDR1 is SGHTA and CDR2 is FQGNSA. V lost 5 bases and J 4 bases, leaving 6 bases between the germline ends.

This clone was seen a few times. The chain is built from TRBV6-1 and TRBJ2-7; TRBD2 is a possible D gene (5 bases). The CDR3 is made up of 15 amino acids. Germline lookup yields CDR1 MNHNS and CDR2 SASEGT. V was pared by 1 base and J by 1 base, with 11 bases between. The CDR3 spells CASSEGLKGSYEQYF. The CDR3 DNA reads TGTGCCAGCAGTGAAGGACTAAAAGGATCCTACGAGCAGTACTTC.